One T cell receptor beta chain is described in this entry. No antigen is known for it. The sample belongs to a study of Ad26.COV2.S vaccination and SARS-CoV-2 variants. Findings and caveats of the study: Similar non-spike TCR breadth was observed in recipients of vaccine and of placebo.

Treatment: roughly 20 received Ad26.COV2.S at low or high dose, single or two shots; about 5 received placebo; per-sample allocation not given. Sampling was performed 63 days after the first vaccine or placebo injection. An 18-55-year-old adult in Boston served as donor. The assay was immunoSEQ multiplex PCR, and TCRdb's table has in-frame clones only and misses some. The repertoire includes some 480,000 clones, around 85% of them detected once, and 9.5% to 15% sits in the top ten. This receptor was obtained from a person between 18 and 60 years old who received the Ad26.COV2.S COVID-19 vaccine or a placebo. The source material was peripheral blood, sampled in a trial of Ad26.COV2.S vaccine versus placebo.

The CDR3 DNA is TGTGCCAGTAGTGACAGCTACGAGCAGTACTTC. Amino acid sequence: CASSDSYEQYF. The J gene is TRBJ2-7, the V gene TRBV19, with a tentative D call TRBD1 (5 bases). Trimming cost V 5 bases and J 3 bases, with 5 bases left between them. The CDR3 extends over 11 amino acids. CDR1 and CDR2 from the germline V gene are LNHDA and SQIVND (reference sequence). Together with reference TRBV19 and TRBJ2-7, the CDR3 gives the full variable domain: DGGITQSPKYLFRKEGQNVTLSCEQNLNHDAMYWYRQDPGQGLRLIYYSQIVNDFQKGDIAEGYSVSREKKESFPLTVTSAQKNPTAFYLCASSDSYEQYFGPGTRLTVT.